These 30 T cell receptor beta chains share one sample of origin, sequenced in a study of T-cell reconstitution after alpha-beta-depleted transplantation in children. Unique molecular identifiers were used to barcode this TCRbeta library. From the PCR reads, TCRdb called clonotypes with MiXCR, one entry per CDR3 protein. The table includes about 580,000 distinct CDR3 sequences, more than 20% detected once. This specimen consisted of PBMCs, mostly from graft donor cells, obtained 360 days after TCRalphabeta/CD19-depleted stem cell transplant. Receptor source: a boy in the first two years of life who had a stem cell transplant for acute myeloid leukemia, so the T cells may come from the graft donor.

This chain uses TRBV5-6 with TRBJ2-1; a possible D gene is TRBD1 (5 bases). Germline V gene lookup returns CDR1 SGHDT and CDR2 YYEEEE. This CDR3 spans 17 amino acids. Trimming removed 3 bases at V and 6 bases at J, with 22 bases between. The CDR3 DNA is TGTGCCAGCAGCTCCTATCCGGACCCAGGGTTCCTCAATGAGCAGTTCTTC. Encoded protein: CASSSYPDPGFLNEQFF.

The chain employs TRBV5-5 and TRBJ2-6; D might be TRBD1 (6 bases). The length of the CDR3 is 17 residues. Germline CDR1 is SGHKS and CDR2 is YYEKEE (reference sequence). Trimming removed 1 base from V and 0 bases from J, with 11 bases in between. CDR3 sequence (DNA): TGTGCCAGCAGCTTGACAGGGAGATTCTCTGGGGCCAACGTCCTGACTTTC. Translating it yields CASSLTGRFSGANVLTF.

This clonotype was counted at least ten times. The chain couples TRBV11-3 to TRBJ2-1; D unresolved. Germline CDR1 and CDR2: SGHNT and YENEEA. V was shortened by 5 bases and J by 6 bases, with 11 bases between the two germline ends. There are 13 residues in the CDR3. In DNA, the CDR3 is TGTGCCAGCAGCCCCACTTCTCTCAATGAGCAGTTCTTC. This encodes CASSPTSLNEQFF.

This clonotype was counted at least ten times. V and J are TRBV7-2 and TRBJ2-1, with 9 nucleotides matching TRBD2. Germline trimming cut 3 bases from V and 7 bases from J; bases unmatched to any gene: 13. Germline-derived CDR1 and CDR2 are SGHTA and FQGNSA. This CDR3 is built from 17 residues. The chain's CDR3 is CASSFLPGTSPENEQFF. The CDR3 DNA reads TGTGCCAGCAGCTTTCTCCCCGGGACTAGCCCGGAGAATGAGCAGTTCTTC.

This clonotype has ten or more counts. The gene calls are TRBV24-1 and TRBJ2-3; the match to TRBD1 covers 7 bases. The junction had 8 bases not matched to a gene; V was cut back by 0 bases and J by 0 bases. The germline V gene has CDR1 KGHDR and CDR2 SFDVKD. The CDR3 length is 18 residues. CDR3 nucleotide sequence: TGTGCCACCAGTGATTTGCCTACGGGACAGTCAAGCACAGATACGCAGTATTTT. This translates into CATSDLPTGQSSTDTQYF.

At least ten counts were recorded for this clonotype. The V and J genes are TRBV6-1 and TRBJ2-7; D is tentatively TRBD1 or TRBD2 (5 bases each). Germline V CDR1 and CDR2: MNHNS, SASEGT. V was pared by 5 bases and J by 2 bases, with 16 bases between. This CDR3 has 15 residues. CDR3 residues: CASSPYRDRTYEQYF. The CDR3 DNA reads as TGTGCCAGCAGTCCGTATAGGGACCGGACCTACGAGCAGTACTTC.

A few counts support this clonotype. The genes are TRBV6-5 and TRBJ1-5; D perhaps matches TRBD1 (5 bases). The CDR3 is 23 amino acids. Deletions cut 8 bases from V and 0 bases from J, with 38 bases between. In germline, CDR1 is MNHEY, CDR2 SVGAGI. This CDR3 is CASRALGREDQYKWSYSNQPQHF. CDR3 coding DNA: TGTGCCAGCCGGGCCCTGGGCAGGGAGGATCAATATAAATGGTCCTATAGCAATCAGCCCCAGCATTTT.

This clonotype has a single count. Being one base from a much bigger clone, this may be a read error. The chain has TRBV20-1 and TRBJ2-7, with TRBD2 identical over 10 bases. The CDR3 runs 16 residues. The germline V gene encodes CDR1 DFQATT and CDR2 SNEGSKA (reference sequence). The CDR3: CSARLAGATLTYEQDF. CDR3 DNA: TGCAGTGCTAGACTAGCGGGGGCCACACTAACCTACGAGCAGGACTTC.

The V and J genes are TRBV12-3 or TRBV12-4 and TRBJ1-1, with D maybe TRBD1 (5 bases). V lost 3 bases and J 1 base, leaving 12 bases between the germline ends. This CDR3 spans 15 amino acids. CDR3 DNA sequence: TGTGCCAGCAGTTTGGAGGGGTGGGGGAACACTGAAGCTTTCTTT. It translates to CASSLEGWGNTEAFF.

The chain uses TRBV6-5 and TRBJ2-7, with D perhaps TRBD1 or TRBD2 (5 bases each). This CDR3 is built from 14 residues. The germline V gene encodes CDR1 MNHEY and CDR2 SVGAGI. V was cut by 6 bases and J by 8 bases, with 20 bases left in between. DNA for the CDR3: TGTGCCAGCAGATACGGGACCCCCATTTGGAAGCAGTACTTC. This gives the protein CASRYGTPIWKQYF.

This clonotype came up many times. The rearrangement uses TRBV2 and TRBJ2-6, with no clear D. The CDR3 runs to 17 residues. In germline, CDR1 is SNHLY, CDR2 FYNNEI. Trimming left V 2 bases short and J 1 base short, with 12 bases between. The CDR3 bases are TGTGCCAGCAGTGAAAGTTATGTACGGTCTGGGGCCAACGTCCTGACTTTC. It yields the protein CASSESYVRSGANVLTF. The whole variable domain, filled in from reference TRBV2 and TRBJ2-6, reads EPEVTQTPSHQVTQMGQEVILRCVPISNHLYFYWYRQILGQKVEFLVSFYNNEISEKSEIFDDQFSVERPDGSNFTLKIRSTKLEDSAMYFCASSESYVRSGANVLTFGAGSRLTVL.

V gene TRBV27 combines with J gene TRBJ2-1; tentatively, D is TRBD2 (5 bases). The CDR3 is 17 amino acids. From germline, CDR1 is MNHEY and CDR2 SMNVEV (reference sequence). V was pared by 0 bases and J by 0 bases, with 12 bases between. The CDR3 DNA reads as TGTGCCAGCAGTTTATCGCCAACTAGAAGCTCCTACAATGAGCAGTTCTTC. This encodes CASSLSPTRSSYNEQFF.

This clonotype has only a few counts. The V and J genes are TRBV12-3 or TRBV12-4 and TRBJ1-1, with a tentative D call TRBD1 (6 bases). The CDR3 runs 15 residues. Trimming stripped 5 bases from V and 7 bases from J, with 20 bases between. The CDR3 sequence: CASSLVLGQQNEAFF. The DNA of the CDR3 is TGTGCCAGCAGTCTCGTTCTAGGACAGCAAAATGAAGCTTTCTTT.

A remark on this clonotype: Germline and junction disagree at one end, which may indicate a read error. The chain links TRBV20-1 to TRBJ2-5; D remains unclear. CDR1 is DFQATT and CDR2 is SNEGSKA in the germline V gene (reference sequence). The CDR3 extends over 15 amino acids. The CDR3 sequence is CCARARETHQETQYF. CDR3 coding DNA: TGCTGTGCTAGAGCCCGCGAGACCCACCAAGAGACCCAGTACTTC.

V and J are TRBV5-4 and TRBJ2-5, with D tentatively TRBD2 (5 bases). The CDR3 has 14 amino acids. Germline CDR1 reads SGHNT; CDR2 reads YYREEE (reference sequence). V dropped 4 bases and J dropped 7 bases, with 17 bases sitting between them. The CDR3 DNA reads TGTGCCAGCAGCACAAACACCGGGAACCCGACCCAGTACTTC. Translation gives CASSTNTGNPTQYF.

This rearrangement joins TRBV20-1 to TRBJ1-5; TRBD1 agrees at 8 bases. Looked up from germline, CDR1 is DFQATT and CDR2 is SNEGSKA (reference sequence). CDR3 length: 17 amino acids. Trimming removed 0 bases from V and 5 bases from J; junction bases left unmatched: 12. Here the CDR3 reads CSARESNPGQVYQPQHF. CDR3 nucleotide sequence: TGCAGTGCTAGAGAGTCAAATCCGGGACAGGTATATCAGCCCCAGCATTTT.

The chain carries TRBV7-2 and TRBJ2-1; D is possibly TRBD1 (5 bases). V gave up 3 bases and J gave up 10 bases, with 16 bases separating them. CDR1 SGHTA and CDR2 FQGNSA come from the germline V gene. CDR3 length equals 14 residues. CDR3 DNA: TGTGCCAGCAGCTTTACATCTCTAGGGGCCGAGCAGTTCTTC. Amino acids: CASSFTSLGAEQFF.

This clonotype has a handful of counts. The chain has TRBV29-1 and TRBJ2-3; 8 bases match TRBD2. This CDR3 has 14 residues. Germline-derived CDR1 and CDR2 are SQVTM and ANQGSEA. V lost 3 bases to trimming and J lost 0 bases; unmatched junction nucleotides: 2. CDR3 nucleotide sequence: TGCAGCGTTGAGACTAGCGATAGCACAGATACGCAGTATTTT. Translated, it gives CSVETSDSTDTQYF.

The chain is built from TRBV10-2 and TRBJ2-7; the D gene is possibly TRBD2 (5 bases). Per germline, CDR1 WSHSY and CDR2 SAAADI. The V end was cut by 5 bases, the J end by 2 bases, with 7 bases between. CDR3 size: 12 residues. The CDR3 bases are TGCGCCAGCAGTATGACTACCTACGAGCAGTACTTC. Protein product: CASSMTTYEQYF.

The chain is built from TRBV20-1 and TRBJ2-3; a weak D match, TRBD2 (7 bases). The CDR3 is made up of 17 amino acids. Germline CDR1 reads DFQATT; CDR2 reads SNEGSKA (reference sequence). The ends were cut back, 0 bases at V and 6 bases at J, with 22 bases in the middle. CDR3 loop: CSAREGGRGPPGDTQYF. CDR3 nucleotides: TGCAGTGCTAGAGAGGGGGGGCGGGGGCCTCCGGGGGATACGCAGTATTTT.

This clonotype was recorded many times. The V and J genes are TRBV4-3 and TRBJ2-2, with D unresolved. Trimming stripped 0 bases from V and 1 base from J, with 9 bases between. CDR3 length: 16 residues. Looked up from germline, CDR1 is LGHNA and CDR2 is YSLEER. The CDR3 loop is CASSQESRMNTGELFF. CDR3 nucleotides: TGCGCCAGCAGCCAAGAAAGTAGGATGAACACCGGGGAGCTGTTTTTT.

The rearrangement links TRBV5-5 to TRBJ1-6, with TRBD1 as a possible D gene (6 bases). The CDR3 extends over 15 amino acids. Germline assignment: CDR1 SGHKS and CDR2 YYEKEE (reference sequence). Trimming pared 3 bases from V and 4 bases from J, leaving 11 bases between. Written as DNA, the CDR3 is TGTGCCAGCAGCTCCCGGGACACTTATAATTCACCCCTCCACTTT. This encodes CASSSRDTYNSPLHF. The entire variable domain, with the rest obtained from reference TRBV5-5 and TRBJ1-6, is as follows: DAGVTQSPTHLIKTRGQQVTLRCSPISGHKSVSWYQQVLGQGPQFIFQYYEKEERGRGNFPDRFSARQFPNYSSELNVNALLLGDSALYLCASSSRDTYNSPLHFGNGTRLTVT.

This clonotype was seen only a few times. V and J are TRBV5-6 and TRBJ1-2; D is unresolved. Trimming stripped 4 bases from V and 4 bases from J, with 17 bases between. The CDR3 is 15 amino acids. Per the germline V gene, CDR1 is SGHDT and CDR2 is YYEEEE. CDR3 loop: CASSPAVLPGYGYTF. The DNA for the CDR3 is TGTGCCAGCAGCCCAGCGGTCCTCCCGGGCTATGGCTACACCTTC.

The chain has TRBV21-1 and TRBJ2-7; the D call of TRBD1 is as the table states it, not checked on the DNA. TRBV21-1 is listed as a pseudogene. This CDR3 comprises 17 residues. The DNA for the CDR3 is TGTGCCAGCAGCAAGGCCTTGCCTGAAGGGGGGCCCTACGAGCAGTACGTC. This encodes CASSKALPEGGPYEQYV.

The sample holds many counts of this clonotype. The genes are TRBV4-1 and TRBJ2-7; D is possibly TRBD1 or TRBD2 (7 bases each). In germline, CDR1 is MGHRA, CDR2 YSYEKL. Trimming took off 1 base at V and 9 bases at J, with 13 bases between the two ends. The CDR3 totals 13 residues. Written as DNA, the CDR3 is TGCGCCAGCAGCCAAGCCTCAGGGGGGGTGCAGTACGTC. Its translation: CASSQASGGVQYV.

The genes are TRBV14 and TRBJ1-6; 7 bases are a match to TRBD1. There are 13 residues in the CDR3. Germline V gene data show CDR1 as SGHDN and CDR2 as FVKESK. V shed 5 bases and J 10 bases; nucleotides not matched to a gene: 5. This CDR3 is CASSIQGRSPLHF. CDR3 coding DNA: TGTGCCAGCAGCATACAGGGGAGATCACCCCTCCACTTT.

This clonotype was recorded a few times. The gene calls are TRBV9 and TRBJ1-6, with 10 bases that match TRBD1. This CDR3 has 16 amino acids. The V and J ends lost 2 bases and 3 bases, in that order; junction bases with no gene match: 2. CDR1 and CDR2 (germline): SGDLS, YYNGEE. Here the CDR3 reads CASSVGTGDYNSPLHF. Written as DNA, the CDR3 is TGTGCCAGCAGCGTTGGGACAGGGGACTATAATTCACCCCTCCACTTT.

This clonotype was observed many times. The CDR3 sequence is CSASPGTGGYEQYF. The DNA for the CDR3 is TGCAGTGCTAGCCCCGGGACAGGGGGCTACGAGCAGTACTTC. V is TRBV20-1 and J is TRBJ2-7; 11 nucleotides agree with TRBD1. Germline V gives CDR1 DFQATT, CDR2 SNEGSKA (reference sequence). This CDR3 comprises 14 residues. V shed 3 bases, J shed 3 bases, and the junction held 4 bases outside the gene matches.

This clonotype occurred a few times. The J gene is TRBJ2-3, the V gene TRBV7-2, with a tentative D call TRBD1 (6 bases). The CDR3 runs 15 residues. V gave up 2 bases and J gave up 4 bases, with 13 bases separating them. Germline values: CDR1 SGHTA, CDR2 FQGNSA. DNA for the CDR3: TGTGCCAGCAGCTTAAACAGGGTAGAAGCAGATACGCAGTATTTT. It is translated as CASSLNRVEADTQYF.

The CDR3 nucleotides are TGCAGCGTTGAAGCCCCCCAGGGGGAAGGGAGCACTGAAGCTTTCTTT. It codes for CSVEAPQGEGSTEAFF. The rearrangement links TRBV29-1 to TRBJ1-1, with TRBD1 identical over 7 bases. J was trimmed by 4 bases and V by 1 base; bases with no gene match: 12. The germline gives CDR1 SQVTM, CDR2 ANQGSEA. The CDR3 sequence is 16 residues long.